This is a list of T cell receptor beta chains from one sample in a study of blood T cell repertoires in COVID-19. Here immunoSEQ multiplex PCR was the method, and the copy in TCRdb shows in-frame clones only, minus some. Altogether about 670,000 clones are present, 90% being singletons, with the ten largest covering roughly 0.26%. Sequencing input: peripheral blood. These receptors originate from a woman aged 18-29 years with acute or convalescent COVID-19. The conserved cysteine and the conserved F or W are not part of the CDR3 here. The D gene is left open where the match is weak.

j_call | v_call | d_call | cdr3_aa
TRBJ2-1 | TRBV18 | TRBD1 | ASSRQGALDEQF
TRBJ2-7 | TRBV6-5 | . | ASSYPPVGGSYEQY
TRBJ2-7 | TRBV21-1 | . | ASGGTTAYEQY
TRBJ1-2 | TRBV24-1 | . | ATSSSVAYGYT
TRBJ2-1 | TRBV11-3 | TRBD2 | ASSSGLIRDNEQF
TRBJ1-1 | TRBV6-5 | . | ASSYARRSEAF
TRBJ1-2 | TRBV6-5 | TRBD1 | ASRNRDRVYGYT
TRBJ1-2 | TRBV7-2 | . | ASSLVVEGYT
TRBJ1-4 | TRBV3-1/TRBV3-2 | . | ASSHRGKLF
TRBJ2-3 | TRBV5-1 | TRBD1 | ASSLGDRESDTQY
TRBJ1-5 | TRBV28 | . | ASSLRGLTQPQH
TRBJ1-2 | TRBV5-1 | . | ASSLPSDAAAGGYT
TRBJ1-1 | TRBV19 | . | ASSSRGTMNTEAF
TRBJ2-7 | TRBV24-1 | . | ATSDPYGGGEQY
TRBJ2-6 | TRBV14 | . | ASSRSSGANVLT
TRBJ1-2 | TRBV21-1 | . | ASSKGRGSRQWYGYT